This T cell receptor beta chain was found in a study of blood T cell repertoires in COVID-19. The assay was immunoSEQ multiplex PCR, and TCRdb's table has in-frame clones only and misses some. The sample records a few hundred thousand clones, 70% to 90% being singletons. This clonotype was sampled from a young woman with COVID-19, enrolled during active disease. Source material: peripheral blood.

This CDR3 is CASSPGTLNNEQFF. CDR3 bases: TGTGCCAGCAGTCCCGGGACACTAAACAATGAGCAGTTCTTC. The chain uses TRBV6-5 and TRBJ2-1; D may be TRBD1 (6 bases). The CDR3 has 14 residues. The germline V and J ends were trimmed by 5 bases and 5 bases, with 13 bases remaining between them. In germline, CDR1 is MNHEY, CDR2 SVGAGI.